What follows are 19 T cell receptor beta chains derived from one specimen sequenced in a study of blood T cell repertoires in COVID-19. Here immunoSEQ multiplex PCR was the method, and the copy in TCRdb shows in-frame clones only, minus some. This sample has roughly 300,000 clones, with more than 70% found just once. The sample comprised peripheral blood. The source of these receptors is a man aged 18 to 30 who had recovered from COVID-19.

This chain links TRBV7-9 with TRBJ2-6; TRBD1 agrees at 7 bases. Germline V CDR1 and CDR2: SEHNR, FQNEAQ (reference sequence). The CDR3 contains 18 residues. Losses at the gene ends were 3 bases for V and 4 bases for J; bases not matched to a gene: 12. CDR3 DNA sequence: TGTGCCAGCAGCTTTGAGGGGGACAGACTTCAGGGGGCCAACGTCCTGACTTTC. Its translation is CASSFEGDRLQGANVLTF.

The chain links TRBV4-1 to TRBJ2-3; 7 nucleotides align to TRBD1. Unmatched junction bases numbered 2, after V lost 2 bases and J lost 0 bases. Germline values: CDR1 MGHRA, CDR2 YSYEKL. This CDR3 contains 15 residues. This CDR3 reads CASSQWDSSTDTQYF. The CDR3 DNA is TGCGCCAGCAGCCAATGGGACAGTAGCACAGATACGCAGTATTTT.

This chain uses TRBV15 with TRBJ1-2, with 7 bases fitting TRBD1. The V gene's germline CDR1 is LNHNV and CDR2 YYDKDF (reference sequence). The CDR3 has 15 amino acids. Losses at the gene ends were 0 bases for V and 8 bases for J; bases not matched to a gene: 9. The CDR3 here is CATSRDPGQGVGYTF. In DNA form, the CDR3 reads TGTGCCACCAGCAGAGACCCGGGGCAGGGGGTCGGCTACACCTTC.

The genes are TRBV7-8 and TRBJ2-1; TRBD1 agrees at 7 bases. Germline values: CDR1 SGHVS, CDR2 FQNEAQ. V lost 5 bases, J lost 6 bases, and 4 bases stayed unmatched. CDR3 length: 13 residues. CDR3 sequence reads: CASSPDRANEQFF. In nucleotides, the CDR3 is TGTGCCAGCAGCCCCGACAGGGCCAATGAGCAGTTCTTC.

The chain is built from TRBV11-2 and TRBJ2-1; 11 bases align to TRBD1. This CDR3 comprises 15 residues. After removal of 6 bases from V and 8 bases from J, the junction contained 9 bases not matched to a gene. The germline V gene has CDR1 SGHAT and CDR2 FQNNGV. The CDR3 sequence: CASRTGQGASDEQFF. The CDR3 DNA reads as TGTGCCAGCAGGACCGGACAGGGGGCGTCGGATGAGCAGTTCTTC.

The chain links TRBV6-5 to TRBJ1-4; D unclear. The length of the CDR3 is 14 residues. V was cut by 5 bases and J by 6 bases, with 13 bases left in between. The germline gives CDR1 MNHEY, CDR2 SVGAGI. The chain's CDR3 is CASSSPGGDEKLFF. Written as DNA, the CDR3 is TGTGCCAGCAGTAGCCCGGGAGGCGATGAAAAACTGTTTTTT.

The chain couples TRBV20-1 to TRBJ2-1; 9 nucleotides align to TRBD1. CDR3 size: 16 residues. The V gene end was trimmed by 3 bases and the J gene end by 0 bases; junction bases not matched to a gene: 6. Per germline, CDR1 DFQATT and CDR2 SNEGSKA (reference sequence). As DNA, the CDR3 is TGCAGTGCTAGTTCGGGACAGGGAAGCTCCTACAATGAGCAGTTCTTC. It is translated as CSASSGQGSSYNEQFF.

This clone has only one observation. The chain recombines TRBV6-5 with TRBJ1-1; 7 bases match TRBD1. The J segment lost 1 base and the V segment lost 5 bases, leaving 4 bases of the junction unmatched. Germline V gene data show CDR1 as MNHEY and CDR2 as SVGAGI. CDR3 size: 14 residues. In DNA, the CDR3 is TGTGCCAGCAGTCCTGGGACAGCGAACACTGAAGCTTTCTTT. It codes for CASSPGTANTEAFF.

The chain employs TRBV19 and TRBJ2-7; the match to TRBD2 covers 14 bases. Trimming at V came to 3 bases and at J to 5 bases, leaving 3 bases not matched to a gene. Per germline, CDR1 LNHDA and CDR2 SQIVND (reference sequence). The CDR3 extends over 15 amino acids. The CDR3 is CASSIRLAGGHEQYF. CDR3 sequence (DNA): TGTGCCAGTAGTATTCGACTAGCGGGAGGGCACGAGCAGTACTTC.

The rearrangement links TRBV14 to TRBJ2-1; 10 bases are shared with TRBD2. After removal of 8 bases from V and 4 bases from J, the junction contained 5 bases not matched to a gene. The CDR3 length is 14 residues. The V gene's germline CDR1 is SGHDN and CDR2 FVKESK. Here the CDR3 DNA reads TGTGCCAGCCGGCTAGCGGGAGTTTACAATGAGCAGTTCTTC. It is translated as CASRLAGVYNEQFF.

The chain employs TRBV29-1 and TRBJ1-4; TRBD1 is a possible D gene (5 bases). V lost 6 bases, J lost 7 bases, and 15 bases lay in between. CDR1 and CDR2 from the germline V gene are SQVTM and ANQGSEA. The CDR3 extends over 13 amino acids. The CDR3 here is CSVRWDGGEKLFF. DNA for the CDR3: TGCAGCGTGAGGTGGGACGGGGGTGAAAAACTGTTTTTT.

This clone showed up just once. The V and J genes are TRBV18 and TRBJ2-3, with D possibly matching TRBD2 (5 bases). Looked up from germline, CDR1 is KGHSH and CDR2 is LQKENI. This CDR3 has 15 residues. V was clipped by 3 bases and J by 2 bases, with 12 bases between them. CDR3 amino acids: CASSPWGSDTDTQYF. The CDR3 bases are TGTGCCAGCTCACCCTGGGGTAGCGACACAGATACGCAGTATTTT.

Here the CDR3 DNA reads TGTGCCAGCAGTTTCCCGACAGGGTCCTACAATGAGCAGTTCTTC. This gives the protein CASSFPTGSYNEQFF. This chain joins TRBV6-6 and TRBJ2-1, with 7 nucleotides matching TRBD1. J lost 1 base, V lost 4 bases, and 4 bases had no gene match. Per germline, CDR1 MNHNY and CDR2 SVGAGI (reference sequence). This CDR3 spans 15 amino acids.

In its sample, this clone was seen a few times. The V call is TRBV4-1, the J call TRBJ1-2, with 7 bases identical to TRBD1. The CDR3 totals 15 residues. Unmatched junction bases numbered 6, after V lost 0 bases and J lost 5 bases. The V gene's germline CDR1 is MGHRA and CDR2 YSYEKL. The CDR3 reads CASSQEGTVAYGYTF. The CDR3 DNA is TGCGCCAGCAGCCAAGAGGGGACAGTCGCATATGGCTACACCTTC.

The chain has TRBV7-9 and TRBJ2-7, with D possibly TRBD1 on 5 matching bases. There are 13 residues in the CDR3. Trimming stripped 10 bases from V and 3 bases from J, with 16 bases between. Germline CDR1 and CDR2: SEHNR and FQNEAQ (reference sequence). This CDR3 reads CATRGHGHYEQYF. CDR3 coding DNA: TGTGCCACCCGCGGACACGGACACTACGAGCAGTACTTC.

This clone was detected once. V and J are TRBV6-5 and TRBJ2-7, with 11 bases matching TRBD2. CDR1 and CDR2 from the germline V gene are MNHEY and SVGAGI. CDR3 size: 15 residues. The junction had 9 bases not matched to a gene; V was cut back by 4 bases and J by 7 bases. As DNA, the CDR3 is TGTGCCAGCAGTTTTGGCGGGACTAGCGGCTTAGAGCAGTACTTC. Its translation: CASSFGGTSGLEQYF.

The chain is built from TRBV29-1 and TRBJ2-7, with a weak D call TRBD2 (5 bases). The V end was cut by 4 bases, the J end by 3 bases, with 13 bases between. The CDR3 runs 13 residues. Germline V gene data show CDR1 as SQVTM and CDR2 as ANQGSEA. CDR3 in amino acids: CSVAAGLNYEQYF. In nucleotides, the CDR3 is TGCAGCGTTGCGGCAGGACTGAACTACGAGCAGTACTTC.

The chain couples TRBV18 to TRBJ1-1, with a tentative D call TRBD1 (6 bases). The CDR3 sequence is 13 residues long. V lost 4 bases, J lost 4 bases, and 10 bases lay in between. Germline CDR1 is KGHSH and CDR2 is LQKENI. The CDR3 region has the DNA TGTGCCAGCTCACAACAGGGTGGCACTGAAGCTTTCTTT. Translating it yields CASSQQGGTEAFF.

The V call is TRBV12-3 or TRBV12-4, the J call TRBJ2-7; D remains ambiguous. Trimming took off 5 bases at V and 1 base at J, with 6 bases between the two ends. The CDR3 runs to 12 residues. CDR3 residues: CASSLTSYEQYF. The DNA of the CDR3 is TGTGCCAGCAGTCTAACGTCCTACGAGCAGTACTTC.